This TCR beta chain was sequenced in a study of long-term antiretroviral therapy in people with HIV. Regarding the study as a whole: HIV repertoires covered narrower CDR3 length ranges than controls did. Clonal expansions arising prior to ART prevailed in the repertoire at every time point.

This clone is a singleton in its sample. The target antigen is unknown. Survey-level resolution applied to immunoSEQ assay v3.0. For each individual sample, sequencing targeted roughly 35,000-55,000 T-cell genomes. Generated by immunoSEQ multiplex PCR, the TCRdb table keeps only in-frame clones and is missing some. In the table there are 30,000 to 35,000 clones, roughly three quarters of which are singletons. The receptor was derived from a woman between 45 and 65 years old with HIV. Sequencing was performed on unsorted PBMCs, taken 3.1 years after starting antiretroviral therapy.

Written as DNA, the CDR3 is TGTGCCAGCAGCGCCCCGGGGGGCTACGAGCAGTACTTC. This codes for CASSAPGGYEQYF. The gene calls are TRBV27 and TRBJ2-7; 7 bases align to TRBD2. J lost 3 bases, V lost 6 bases, and 5 bases had no gene match. The CDR3 runs 13 residues. From germline, CDR1 is MNHEY and CDR2 SMNVEV (reference sequence).